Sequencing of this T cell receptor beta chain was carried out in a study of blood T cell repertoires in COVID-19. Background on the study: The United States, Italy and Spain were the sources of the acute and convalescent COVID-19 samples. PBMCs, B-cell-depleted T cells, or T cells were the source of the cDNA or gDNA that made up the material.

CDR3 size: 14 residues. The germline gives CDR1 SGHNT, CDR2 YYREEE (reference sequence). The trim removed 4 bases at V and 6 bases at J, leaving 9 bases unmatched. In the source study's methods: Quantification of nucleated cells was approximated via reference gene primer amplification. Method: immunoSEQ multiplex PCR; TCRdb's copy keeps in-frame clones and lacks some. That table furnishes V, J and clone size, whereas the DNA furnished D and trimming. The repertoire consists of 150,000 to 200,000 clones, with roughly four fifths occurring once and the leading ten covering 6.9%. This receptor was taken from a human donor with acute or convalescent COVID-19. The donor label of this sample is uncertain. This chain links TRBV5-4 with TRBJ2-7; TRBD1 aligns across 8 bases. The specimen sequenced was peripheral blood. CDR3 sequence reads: CASSQRQGSGEQYF. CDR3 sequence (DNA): TGTGCCAGCAGCCAAAGACAGGGGTCGGGCGAGCAGTACTTC.